This T cell receptor (beta chain) appears in the sequencing data of a study of shared clonotypes between healthy human individuals. The wider study: The plates for each donor numbered three CD4 naive, three CD4 memory, two CD8 naive and one CD8 memory.

The donors were all Caucasian adults (living in Nashville, Tennessee). Germline trimming cut 3 bases from V and 5 bases from J; bases unmatched to any gene: 6. CDR1 SGHDT and CDR2 YYEEEE come from the germline V gene. The CDR3 loop spans 14 amino acids. Under the authors' procedure: ImmunoSEQ yielded junction-only sequences lacking quality scores, so filtering differed. Sequencing used immunoSEQ multiplex PCR; TCRdb keeps in-frame clones, though not all of them. V, J and clone size were drawn from that table, and D and trimming were deduced from the DNA. Of over 850,000 clones detected, around three quarters appear once; the ten largest clones hold 0.52%. Regarding the study as a whole: Memory subsets generally showed smaller estimated richness than naive subsets did.

Details on this clone: The antigen remains unidentified. The identical CDR3 is also encoded by other nucleotide sequences in the sample.

V is TRBV5-6 and J is TRBJ2-7; 9 positions agree with TRBD1. This receptor was identified in a man between 18 and 29 years old in good health. Some clones in this sample may be carry-over from other donors' samples. What was sequenced was memory CD4+ T cells from PBMCs. Subset in this sample: CD45RA-negative fraction. CDR3 residues: CASSSGTGRHEQYF. The CDR3 DNA sequence: TGTGCCAGCAGCTCCGGGACAGGGAGGCACGAGCAGTACTTC.